A selection of T cell receptor beta chains follows, all from one sample in a study of technical replicates of blood from several donors. TCRdb's table, derived via immunoSEQ multiplex PCR, lists solely in-frame clones and lacks some. The sample yields some 83,000 clones, more than 85% seen once. Source material: T cells isolated from PBMCs. These receptors were collected from a human donor in good health. CDR3s include the opening cysteine and the closing phenylalanine or tryptophan. D genes are given only for firm matches. Clone size appears in some rows only: once, few, many, or a class for an expanded clone.

>TRBJ2-5|NA|TRBD2|TRBV28
CASQREGGETQYF
TGTGCCAGCCAGCGGGAGGGAGGGGAGACCCAGTACTTC
>TRBJ2-7|once|NA|TRBV21-1
CASSGVYF
TGTGCCAGCTCAGGGGTGTACTTC
>TRBJ1-1|NA|NA|TRBV7-2
CASSFPIPRGMNTEAFF
TGTGCCAGCAGTTTTCCAATACCCCGCGGGATGAACACTGAAGCTTTCTTT
>TRBJ2-7|NA|NA|TRBV19
CASSLGQFYEQYF
TGTGCCAGTAGTTTGGGGCAATTCTACGAGCAGTACTTC
>TRBJ2-2|NA|TRBD2|TRBV5-1
CASSLEKRESGTGELFF
TGCGCCAGCAGCTTGGAAAAGCGGGAGTCGGGCACCGGGGAGCTGTTTTTT
>TRBJ2-3|NA|NA|TRBV28
CASSLRVAEPDTQYF
TGTGCCAGCAGTTTAAGGGTAGCGGAACCAGATACGCAGTATTTT
>TRBJ2-5|NA|TRBD1|TRBV6-1
CASSENVWGQGGETQYF
TGTGCCAGCAGTGAAAATGTATGGGGACAGGGTGGAGAGACCCAGTACTTC
>TRBJ1-2|NA|TRBD1|TRBV10-3
CAIQGYIGYTF
TGTGCCATACAGGGGTATATCGGCTACACCTTC
>TRBJ1-2|NA|TRBD1|TRBV10-2
CASSEGGRTGNGYTF
TGCGCCAGCAGTGAGGGGGGTAGGACAGGGAATGGCTACACCTTC
>TRBJ1-5|NA|NA|TRBV6-5
CASSYSIPPGNQPQHF
TGTGCCAGCAGTTACTCGATACCCCCCGGGAATCAGCCCCAGCATTTT
>TRBJ1-1|NA|TRBD1|TRBV6-1
CASTRDRVNTEAFF
TGTGCCAGCACGAGGGACAGGGTGAACACTGAAGCTTTCTTT
>TRBJ2-7|NA|NA|TRBV7-9
CASTEAASYEQYF
TGTGCCAGCACGGAGGCAGCCTCCTACGAGCAGTACTTC
>TRBJ2-7|NA|TRBD1|TRBV28
CASSPLGQGAHEQYF
TGTGCCAGCAGTCCCTTGGGACAGGGGGCCCACGAGCAGTACTTC
>TRBJ1-2|NA|TRBD1|TRBV10-1
CASSNDREIYGYTF
TGCGCCAGCAGTAACGACAGGGAAATCTATGGCTACACCTTC
>TRBJ2-7|NA|NA|TRBV2
CASSGFRSATPYEQYF
TGTGCCAGCAGTGGTTTTAGGTCCGCGACTCCATACGAGCAGTACTTC
>TRBJ2-7|NA|NA|TRBV6-5
CASHLAGADEQYF
TGTGCCAGCCATTTGGCTGGGGCCGACGAGCAGTACTTC
>TRBJ1-2|NA|NA|TRBV28
CATGDGQYGYTF
TGTGCCACAGGGGACGGCCAGTATGGCTACACCTTC
>TRBJ2-1|NA|NA|TRBV30
CAWSSGLTNEQFF
TGTGCCTGGAGTAGCGGACTGACTAATGAGCAGTTCTTC
>TRBJ2-2|NA|TRBD2|TRBV11-3
CASSSGTYTGELFF
TGTGCCAGCAGCAGCGGGACTTACACCGGGGAGCTGTTTTTT
>TRBJ1-5|NA|TRBD1|TRBV5-4
CAWSTGVNQPQHF
TGTGCCTGGAGCACAGGGGTCAATCAGCCCCAGCATTTT
>TRBJ2-1|NA|TRBD2|TRBV9
CASSVSGSSDEQFF
TGTGCCAGCAGCGTAAGCGGGAGCTCGGATGAGCAGTTCTTC
>TRBJ2-7|NA|NA|TRBV7-6
CASSPFSGTGIYEQYF
TGTGCCAGCAGCCCTTTTAGCGGGACAGGGATCTACGAGCAGTACTTC
>TRBJ2-1|NA|TRBD2|TRBV6-4
CASSDSGGTREEQFF
TGTGCCAGCAGTGACTCAGGCGGGACTAGAGAGGAGCAGTTCTTC
>TRBJ1-2|NA|TRBD1|TRBV7-6
CASSLRDRLDGYTF
TGTGCCAGCAGCTTAAGGGACAGGTTAGATGGCTACACCTTC
>TRBJ1-2|NA|TRBD1|TRBV4-1
CASSQVSGDRVGGYTF
TGCGCCAGCAGCCAAGTAAGTGGAGACAGGGTAGGCGGCTACACCTTC
>TRBJ2-1|NA|TRBD2|TRBV6-5
CASSQSGMYNEQFF
TGTGCCAGCAGTCAGAGCGGGATGTACAATGAGCAGTTCTTC
>TRBJ2-1|NA|NA|TRBV4-3
CASSQLARGNEQFF
TGCGCCAGCAGCCAACTAGCGCGGGGCAATGAGCAGTTCTTC
>TRBJ1-5|once|TRBD1|TRBV10-3
CAISEGTGLSNQPQHF
TGTGCCATCAGTGAGGGGACAGGGCTCAGCAATCAGCCCCAGCATTTT
>TRBJ2-1|few|TRBD2|TRBV29-1
CSVGLAGDPYNEQFF
TGCAGCGTTGGGCTAGCGGGAGACCCCTACAATGAGCAGTTCTTC
>TRBJ1-2|NA|NA|TRBV6-1
CASSAQGGDYGYTF
TGTGCCAGCAGTGCCCAAGGGGGGGACTATGGCTACACCTTC
>TRBJ2-7|NA|TRBD2|TRBV15
CATSSLAVNSYEQYF
TGTGCCACCAGCAGTCTAGCGGTCAACTCCTACGAGCAGTACTTC
>TRBJ1-3|NA|NA|TRBV25-1
CASSEFAAGGRSGNTIYF
TGTGCCAGCAGTGAATTCGCCGCGGGGGGCCGCTCTGGAAACACCATATATTTT